Below, 7 T cell receptor beta chains from the same sample are listed, as sequenced in a study of response to subunit inactivated influenza vaccine. TCRdb independently ran MiXCR on the RT-PCR reads; one entry per CDR3 protein. The sample lists about 610,000 distinct CDR3 sequences; approximately 15% were seen once. Sequenced here: PBMCs from blood, sampled roughly 12 days after vaccination. The receptors derive from a man aged 45 to 65 who received an inactivated influenza vaccine.

The chain joins TRBV7-2 to TRBJ1-6; D is uncertain. Trimming pared 5 bases from V and 9 bases from J, leaving 14 bases between. The CDR3 is 14 amino acids. CDR1 is SGHTA and CDR2 is FQGNSA in the germline V gene. Here the CDR3 reads CASSPTLVRSPLHF. The CDR3 nucleotides read TGTGCCAGCAGCCCCACCCTAGTACGTTCACCCCTCCACTTT.

This clonotype occurred many times. The V call is TRBV20-1, the J call TRBJ2-3, with TRBD1 as a possible D gene (6 bases). The CDR3 loop spans 14 amino acids. The germline CDR1 and CDR2 sequences are DFQATT and SNEGSKA (reference sequence). V lost 3 bases, J lost 2 bases, and 12 bases lay in between. The CDR3 protein is CSASGTIPTDTQYF. The DNA of the CDR3 is TGCAGTGCTAGCGGGACAATCCCCACAGATACGCAGTATTTT.

This clonotype was seen repeatedly, ten times or more. The chain couples TRBV10-3 to TRBJ2-7; 7 bases match TRBD1. This CDR3 is 13 amino acids long. V lost 10 bases and J lost 0; bases outside the gene matches: 6. Germline lookup yields CDR1 ENHRY and CDR2 SYGVKD. This CDR3 reads CATRTGNSYEQYF. In nucleotides, the CDR3 is TGTGCCACCAGGACAGGAAACTCCTACGAGCAGTACTTC.

This clonotype turned up a few times. This sequence joins TRBV20-1 and TRBJ2-7, with 7 bases fitting TRBD1. The CDR3 covers 14 residues. The V gene's germline CDR1 is DFQATT and CDR2 SNEGSKA (reference sequence). Trimming at V came to 6 bases and at J to 3 bases, leaving 11 bases not matched to a gene. CDR3 residues: CSASSTGAGYEQYF. CDR3 bases: TGCAGTGCCTCTTCCACAGGGGCGGGCTACGAGCAGTACTTC.

V gene TRBV20-1 combines with J gene TRBJ2-7; D possibly uses TRBD1 or TRBD2 (5 bases each). CDR1 is DFQATT, CDR2 SNEGSKA, per germline (reference sequence). The length of the CDR3 is 15 residues. V lost 0 bases and J 0 bases, leaving 12 bases between the germline ends. CDR3 region: CSAREGTGASYEQYF. The CDR3 DNA reads as TGCAGTGCTAGAGAAGGGACCGGTGCCTCCTACGAGCAGTACTTC.

The chain links TRBV12-3 or TRBV12-4 to TRBJ1-1, with 8 bases matching TRBD1. CDR3 length equals 15 residues. With V trimmed by 5 bases and J by 5 bases, 10 bases remained unmatched. CDR3: CASSSDRGPYTEAFF. CDR3 in DNA: TGTGCCAGCAGTAGCGACAGGGGCCCATATACTGAAGCTTTCTTT.

The chain uses TRBV20-1 and TRBJ2-3; TRBD2 is a possible D gene (5 bases). The length of the CDR3 is 14 residues. Trimming left V 3 bases short and J 11 bases short, with 21 bases between. Per the germline V gene, CDR1 is DFQATT and CDR2 is SNEGSKA (reference sequence). CDR3 nucleotides: TGCAGTGCTAGCCCCCCCTCGGGGTGGAGAGGGCAGTATTTT. Encoded protein: CSASPPSGWRGQYF.